The present T cell receptor (beta chain) was sequenced within a study of blood T cell repertoires in COVID-19 (dated by TCRdb to about 2020). Notes on the research overall: The collaborator samples originated in the United States, Italy and Spain and spanned the acute and convalescent phases of COVID-19. The prospective study material was composed of cDNA or gDNA derived from T cells, B-cell-depleted T cells, or PBMCs. Subjects who had been exposed to COVID-19, were actively infected with it, or had recovered from it provided the deeply sampled blood TCRbeta repertoires that made up the dataset. The repertoires were made available in a free public database intended to serve as a resource for research on the immune response to SARS-CoV-2. The samples were drawn from the first 160 participants of the ongoing ImmuneRACE study and from 1,254 subjects provided by 6 global collaborators. Nearly every sample came with metadata listing a de-identified subject ID, COVID-19 status, age in years and sex. Where HLA class I and class II types were available, the types were taken from metadata supplied by the sample provider, not from assay-based typing. Overall results and qualifications from the work: How much clinical and demographic metadata was included differed by source and by participant, and the metadata was provided uncurated.

Deletion took 1 base off V and 2 bases off J, with a span of 4 bases between the germline ends. The CDR3 sequence holds 13 residues, the cysteine and phenylalanine included. Kept here is only the CDR3 DNA, which spans 39 bases and is read in frame from base 1. CDR1 is given as SGHDT and CDR2 as YYEEEE, both from the germline V gene. Participants in the prospective study were enrolled through a virtual design, were aged about 18 to 89 years, and lived in 24 United States geographic areas. In the prospective study, cohorts were assigned on the basis of participant-reported clinical history obtained from a screening survey and a study questionnaire. Each participant in the prospective study had whole blood, serum and a nasopharyngeal or oropharyngeal swab collected by mobile phlebotomists. Prospective study participants could optionally give additional blood draws and questionnaires over a roughly 2-month period. Before DNA extraction, prospective study blood samples were shipped either frozen or at room temperature.

Note on this clone: Its binding antigen is unknown. Per-base quality was not reported, and no clone a single base away is much larger than it. The same CDR3 is also encoded by other DNA sequences in this sample.

The immunoSEQ Assay, a bias-controlled multiplex PCR, was used to amplify TCRbeta CDR3 regions from genomic DNA. The authors' analysis ran thus. Within the assay, amplification of reference gene primers was used to estimate how many nucleated cells each sample contained. Sequence reads were collapsed and filtered to measure the absolute abundance of every unique TCRbeta CDR3 rearrangement. For each sample, productive Simpson clonality was calculated as the square root of Simpson's diversity index across productive rearrangements. TCRdb took this table from immuneACCESS and kept in-frame rearrangements with V and J called. Such tables lack part of the clones; where checked against another copy, unresolved V genes explain under half of the gap, and the rest is unexplained. The DNA gave D and trimming, while V, J and clone size come from that table. This sample comprises roughly 200,000 clones, roughly 82% of them detected only once. Around 5.2% of the sample goes to the ten largest clones.

This sequence uses TRBV5-6 and TRBJ1-5, with the D gene not clear enough to name. Sample: PBMCs or T cells enriched from blood (not recorded which). The sequence was obtained from a woman aged 60-70 years with acute COVID-19. This receptor carries the CDR3 CASSLPGNQPQHF. At the DNA level, the sequence is TGTGCCAGCAGCTTGCCCGGCAATCAGCCCCAGCATTTT.